A selection of T cell receptor beta chains follows, all from one sample in a study of control samples from healthy donors and cancer patients. Measured with immunoSEQ multiplex PCR; TCRdb has only the in-frame clones, and not every one. The table lists approximately 100,000 clones, around 88% of them singletons. Sequencing used blood. The receptors come from a young man in good health. The CDR3 runs from the conserved cysteine through the conserved F or W. The order of the fields is J gene, clone size, V gene, D gene, CDR3 DNA, CDR3 protein. D genes are given only for firm matches. Size is stated for part of the rows, as once, few or many counts, or as a class when the clone is expanded.

j_gene: TRBJ2-1
abundance: -
v_gene: TRBV27
d_gene: TRBD2
CDR3nt: TGTGCCAGCAGCCCACGGACTAGCGGCATCAATGAGCAGTTCTTC
CDR3aa: CASSPRTSGINEQFF

j_gene: TRBJ2-6
abundance: -
v_gene: TRBV5-4
d_gene: TRBD2
CDR3nt: TGTGCCAGCAGCCTGGGGGGGACTGGGGCCAACGTCCTGACTTTC
CDR3aa: CASSLGGTGANVLTF

j_gene: TRBJ2-2
abundance: -
v_gene: TRBV3-1/TRBV3-2
d_gene: TRBD2
CDR3nt: TGTGCCAGCAGCCAAGAAATATCGCGGGAGGGCCCCGGGGAGCTGTTTTTT
CDR3aa: CASSQEISREGPGELFF

j_gene: TRBJ1-1
abundance: -
v_gene: TRBV4-1
d_gene: -
CDR3nt: TGCGCCAGCAGCGGGAACTCTATGATGAACACTGAAGCTTTCTTT
CDR3aa: CASSGNSMMNTEAFF

j_gene: TRBJ2-1
abundance: -
v_gene: TRBV7-3
d_gene: TRBD2
CDR3nt: TGTGCCAGCAGCTTAGCTTCAGTGAGGCGGGAGAGCCACAATGAGCAGTTCTTC
CDR3aa: CASSLASVRRESHNEQFF

j_gene: TRBJ2-7
abundance: -
v_gene: TRBV18
d_gene: -
CDR3nt: TGTGCCAGCTCACCACCGGGAGGCCGGAGCTACGAGCAGTACTTC
CDR3aa: CASSPPGGRSYEQYF

j_gene: TRBJ1-5
abundance: -
v_gene: TRBV24-1
d_gene: -
CDR3nt: TGTGCCACCCACCCTGGGGGGTCGCGCAATCAGCCCCAGCATTTT
CDR3aa: CATHPGGSRNQPQHF

j_gene: TRBJ2-7
abundance: -
v_gene: TRBV3-1/TRBV3-2
d_gene: -
CDR3nt: TGTGCCAGCAGCCAATCGGGGACAACCTACGAGCAGTACTTC
CDR3aa: CASSQSGTTYEQYF

j_gene: TRBJ1-5
abundance: -
v_gene: TRBV19
d_gene: -
CDR3nt: TGTGCCAGTAGTCGGCTGGCGCAGCCCCAGCATTTT
CDR3aa: CASSRLAQPQHF

j_gene: TRBJ2-7
abundance: -
v_gene: TRBV3-1/TRBV3-2
d_gene: TRBD2
CDR3nt: TGTGCCAGCAGCCAAGTCTCTGCGGGAGGGGGTGGCGAGCAGTACTTC
CDR3aa: CASSQVSAGGGGEQYF

j_gene: TRBJ2-3
abundance: -
v_gene: TRBV7-2
d_gene: -
CDR3nt: TGTGCCAGCAGCTTAAGTTGGGCTTCCACAGATACGCAGTATTTT
CDR3aa: CASSLSWASTDTQYF

j_gene: TRBJ2-3
abundance: -
v_gene: TRBV5-1
d_gene: -
CDR3nt: TGCGCCAGCAGCTTGGACTTAGGGGGATACAGGACAGATACGCAGTATTTT
CDR3aa: CASSLDLGGYRTDTQYF

j_gene: TRBJ2-7
abundance: -
v_gene: TRBV11-2
d_gene: TRBD2
CDR3nt: TGTGCCAGCAGCTTTACTAGCGGGACCTTCGGCTACGAGCAGTACTTC
CDR3aa: CASSFTSGTFGYEQYF

j_gene: TRBJ1-4
abundance: -
v_gene: TRBV18
d_gene: -
CDR3nt: TGTGCCAGCTCACCAGGGGCCGCCCAATGGGAAAAACTGTTTTTT
CDR3aa: CASSPGAAQWEKLFF

j_gene: TRBJ1-6
abundance: -
v_gene: TRBV28
d_gene: TRBD1
CDR3nt: TGTGCCAGCAGTCTAGAGGCCAGGGGGCCTTCACCCCTCCACTTT
CDR3aa: CASSLEARGPSPLHF

j_gene: TRBJ2-1
abundance: -
v_gene: TRBV9
d_gene: TRBD2
CDR3nt: TGTGCCAGCAGCGAGGGACTAGCGGGAACCTACAATGAGCAGTTCTTC
CDR3aa: CASSEGLAGTYNEQFF

j_gene: TRBJ1-2
abundance: -
v_gene: TRBV28
d_gene: -
CDR3nt: TGTGCCGGCTACGGGACCTGGGGTGGCTACACCTTC
CDR3aa: CAGYGTWGGYTF

j_gene: TRBJ2-2
abundance: -
v_gene: TRBV30
d_gene: TRBD2
CDR3nt: TGTGCCTGGAGTCTAGCGGGAGTGAACACCGGGGAGCTGTTTTTT
CDR3aa: CAWSLAGVNTGELFF

j_gene: TRBJ1-3
abundance: -
v_gene: TRBV2
d_gene: TRBD1
CDR3nt: TGTGCCAGCAGAACCCCCATACAGGGGCTAGCAGGAAACACCATATATTTT
CDR3aa: CASRTPIQGLAGNTIYF

j_gene: TRBJ2-1
abundance: -
v_gene: TRBV4-1
d_gene: -
CDR3nt: TGCGCCAGCAGCCAGCCGATGCCGGACACGGAGGTCCCCTACAATGAGCAGTTCTTC
CDR3aa: CASSQPMPDTEVPYNEQFF

j_gene: TRBJ2-1
abundance: -
v_gene: TRBV5-1
d_gene: TRBD1
CDR3nt: TGCGCCAGCAGCTATTCCGGGACAGGGGGTTACAATGAGCAGTTCTTC
CDR3aa: CASSYSGTGGYNEQFF

j_gene: TRBJ1-2
abundance: -
v_gene: TRBV30
d_gene: -
CDR3nt: TGTGCCTCAACCGGGGGAGCCTCCTATGGCTACACCTTC
CDR3aa: CASTGGASYGYTF

j_gene: TRBJ2-3
abundance: -
v_gene: TRBV28
d_gene: TRBD2
CDR3nt: TGTGCCAGCAGATCACCGGGACTAGCGAGAGAAGATACGCAGTATTTT
CDR3aa: CASRSPGLAREDTQYF

j_gene: TRBJ2-1
abundance: -
v_gene: TRBV4-3
d_gene: TRBD2
CDR3nt: TGCGCCAGCAGCCAAGGACTAGCGGGAGGACGCAATGAGCAGTTCTTC
CDR3aa: CASSQGLAGGRNEQFF

j_gene: TRBJ2-7
abundance: -
v_gene: TRBV5-4
d_gene: -
CDR3nt: TGTGCCAGCAGCTTGGCCGGCCAGGGCGGCCACGAGCAGTACTTC
CDR3aa: CASSLAGQGGHEQYF

j_gene: TRBJ1-4
abundance: few
v_gene: TRBV10-2
d_gene: TRBD1
CDR3nt: TGCGCCAGCAGCCCCGGGACAGGGAGTGAAAAACTGTTTTTT
CDR3aa: CASSPGTGSEKLFF

j_gene: TRBJ2-5
abundance: -
v_gene: TRBV11-3
d_gene: TRBD1
CDR3nt: TGTGCCAGCAGCGGAAGACAGGGGGCAGAGACCCAGTACTTC
CDR3aa: CASSGRQGAETQYF

j_gene: TRBJ2-7
abundance: -
v_gene: TRBV28
d_gene: -
CDR3nt: TGTGCCAGCAGTTTAGGAGGGGACAGTACCTACGAGCAGTACTTC
CDR3aa: CASSLGGDSTYEQYF

j_gene: TRBJ2-7
abundance: -
v_gene: TRBV11-2
d_gene: TRBD2
CDR3nt: TGTGCCAGCAGCTTAGCCGTCGTCGCGGGAGCTTACGAGCAGTACTTC
CDR3aa: CASSLAVVAGAYEQYF

j_gene: TRBJ2-7
abundance: -
v_gene: TRBV6-5
d_gene: -
CDR3nt: TGTGCCAGCAGTTACTACCGGGGAAGCGAGCAGTACTTC
CDR3aa: CASSYYRGSEQYF

j_gene: TRBJ2-7
abundance: -
v_gene: TRBV7-8
d_gene: -
CDR3nt: TGTGCCAGCAGCTTAGACGTAGCGGACGAGCAGTACTTC
CDR3aa: CASSLDVADEQYF

j_gene: TRBJ1-6
abundance: -
v_gene: TRBV6-5
d_gene: -
CDR3nt: TGTGCCAGCAGTTACGGTTATAATTCACCCCTCCACTTT
CDR3aa: CASSYGYNSPLHF

j_gene: TRBJ2-2
abundance: -
v_gene: TRBV9
d_gene: TRBD2
CDR3nt: TGTGCCAGCAGCGTAGCGAGGACTAGCGGCAACACCGGGGAGCTGTTTTTT
CDR3aa: CASSVARTSGNTGELFF

j_gene: TRBJ2-5
abundance: -
v_gene: TRBV27
d_gene: -
CDR3nt: TGTGTCACCCGAGGGAGTTTTGAGACCCAGTACTTC
CDR3aa: CVTRGSFETQYF

j_gene: TRBJ2-5
abundance: few
v_gene: TRBV4-1
d_gene: TRBD1
CDR3nt: TGCGCCAGCAGCCCGTCCGGGACAGGGTCAGAGACCCAGTACTTC
CDR3aa: CASSPSGTGSETQYF

j_gene: TRBJ2-5
abundance: -
v_gene: TRBV15
d_gene: -
CDR3nt: TGTGCCACCAGCAGACCCGGAGAGACCCAGTACTTC
CDR3aa: CATSRPGETQYF

j_gene: TRBJ2-2
abundance: -
v_gene: TRBV9
d_gene: TRBD1
CDR3nt: TGTGCCAGCAGCGCTTTCGGGACAGGGGGCACCGGGGAGCTGTTTTTT
CDR3aa: CASSAFGTGGTGELFF

j_gene: TRBJ2-7
abundance: once
v_gene: TRBV5-8
d_gene: -
CDR3nt: TGTGCCAGCAGCTTGGCAGTCTACGAGCAGTACTTC
CDR3aa: CASSLAVYEQYF

j_gene: TRBJ1-1
abundance: once
v_gene: TRBV19
d_gene: -
CDR3nt: TGTGCCAGTAGTATAGGCCGGGGGTACGAGGGCACTGAAGCTTTCTTT
CDR3aa: CASSIGRGYEGTEAFF

j_gene: TRBJ1-4
abundance: -
v_gene: TRBV7-9
d_gene: TRBD1
CDR3nt: TGTGCCAGCAGCCCCTGGGACAGCACAAATGAAAAACTGTTTTTT
CDR3aa: CASSPWDSTNEKLFF

j_gene: TRBJ2-2
abundance: once
v_gene: TRBV11-3
d_gene: -
CDR3nt: TGTGCCAGCAGCTTGTTCACCGGGGAGCTGTTTTTT
CDR3aa: CASSLFTGELFF

j_gene: TRBJ1-5
abundance: -
v_gene: TRBV7-9
d_gene: -
CDR3nt: TGTGCCAGCGGGGGGTTGGACAGATCATGGCCCCAGCATTTT
CDR3aa: CASGGLDRSWPQHF